A selection of T cell receptor beta chains follows, all from one sample in a study of blood T cell repertoires in COVID-19. Sequenced by immunoSEQ multiplex PCR; TCRdb stores in-frame clones only, minus some. The sample includes around 300,000 clones, around 86% of them seen just once. The sequenced sample was peripheral blood. The receptors were sampled from a woman younger than 45 who had recovered from COVID-19. The CDR3 runs from the conserved cysteine through the conserved F or W. Each record gives: clone size, V gene, J gene, CDR3 protein. For some rows the clone size is stated as once, few or many, or as a class when expanded; others skip it.

clone_size: NA
v_call: TRBV6-5
j_call: TRBJ2-1
cdr3_aa: CASSRDRGTYNEQFF

clone_size: NA
v_call: TRBV5-4
j_call: TRBJ2-3
cdr3_aa: CASSWTSGSREDTQYF

clone_size: NA
v_call: TRBV12-5
j_call: TRBJ2-7
cdr3_aa: CASGSPRPSGHEQYF

clone_size: once
v_call: TRBV10-2
j_call: TRBJ1-1
cdr3_aa: CASSDLRQGSTEAFF

clone_size: many
v_call: TRBV19
j_call: TRBJ2-2
cdr3_aa: CASDGTGELTGELFF

clone_size: NA
v_call: TRBV6-5
j_call: TRBJ2-1
cdr3_aa: CASTNGDEQFF

clone_size: few
v_call: TRBV21-1
j_call: TRBJ1-1
cdr3_aa: CASSKAIGYVRGWTEAFF

clone_size: NA
v_call: TRBV15
j_call: TRBJ1-5
cdr3_aa: CATSTGTDLRGPQHF

clone_size: NA
v_call: TRBV5-5
j_call: TRBJ1-1
cdr3_aa: CASSLVLGAVNTEAFF

clone_size: few
v_call: TRBV6-5
j_call: TRBJ1-4
cdr3_aa: CASSYGLQANEKLFF

clone_size: once
v_call: TRBV29-1
j_call: TRBJ2-1
cdr3_aa: CSAQTSVNEQFF

clone_size: NA
v_call: TRBV29-1
j_call: TRBJ2-3
cdr3_aa: CSVEYGVGADTQYF

clone_size: NA
v_call: TRBV6-6
j_call: TRBJ2-1
cdr3_aa: CASSGYGGNNEQFF

clone_size: NA
v_call: TRBV7-9
j_call: TRBJ2-2
cdr3_aa: CASSRAQIPNTGELFF

clone_size: NA
v_call: TRBV7-2
j_call: TRBJ2-7
cdr3_aa: CASSLAIETGGLHEQYF

clone_size: NA
v_call: TRBV27
j_call: TRBJ2-5
cdr3_aa: CASSTPGGKETQYF

clone_size: once
v_call: TRBV6-5
j_call: TRBJ2-2
cdr3_aa: CASRPGTGYTGELFF